One and the same sample provided the 3 T cell receptor beta chains below, sequenced in a study of T-cell reconstitution after alpha-beta-depleted transplantation in children. TCRbeta library preparation incorporated unique molecular identifiers. One entry per CDR3 protein, called by TCRdb with MiXCR from the PCR reads. The table lists fewer than 550,000 distinct CDR3 sequences, about 10% of them singletons. This specimen consisted of PBMCs, mostly from graft donor cells, obtained 180 days after TCRalphabeta/CD19-depleted stem cell transplant. These TCRs come from a female patient aged 2-10 years who had a stem cell transplant for aplastic anemia, so the T cells may come from the graft donor.

This clonotype was counted between two and nine times. The chain links TRBV10-3 to TRBJ1-2, with 12 bases that match TRBD1. Germline loops: CDR1 ENHRY, CDR2 SYGVKD. Unmatched junction bases numbered 10, after V lost 4 bases and J lost 4 bases. The CDR3 has 17 residues. The CDR3 reads CAISAWSRDRGPYGYTF. DNA for the CDR3: TGTGCCATCAGTGCCTGGTCCCGGGACAGGGGGCCCTATGGCTACACCTTC.

V usage is TRBV7-9 and J usage is TRBJ1-4; D may be TRBD1 (5 bases). Per germline, CDR1 SEHNR and CDR2 FQNEAQ (reference sequence). V was trimmed by 4 bases and J by 4 bases, leaving 16 bases between them. The CDR3 has 16 residues. CDR3 in amino acids: CASSSRLGGINEKLFF. DNA of the CDR3: TGTGCCAGCAGCTCTCGTTTGGGGGGGATTAATGAAAAACTGTTTTTT.

The gene calls are TRBV3-1 and TRBJ2-5; 10 nucleotides match TRBD2. The V and J ends lost 5 bases and 7 bases, in that order; junction bases with no gene match: 22. Germline V CDR1 and CDR2: LGHDT, YNNKEL (reference sequence). CDR3 length: 19 amino acids. The CDR3 loop reads CASSKVVPLALAGSGTQYF. The CDR3 DNA is TGTGCCAGCAGCAAGGTGGTCCCGTTGGCACTAGCGGGATCCGGGACCCAGTACTTC.